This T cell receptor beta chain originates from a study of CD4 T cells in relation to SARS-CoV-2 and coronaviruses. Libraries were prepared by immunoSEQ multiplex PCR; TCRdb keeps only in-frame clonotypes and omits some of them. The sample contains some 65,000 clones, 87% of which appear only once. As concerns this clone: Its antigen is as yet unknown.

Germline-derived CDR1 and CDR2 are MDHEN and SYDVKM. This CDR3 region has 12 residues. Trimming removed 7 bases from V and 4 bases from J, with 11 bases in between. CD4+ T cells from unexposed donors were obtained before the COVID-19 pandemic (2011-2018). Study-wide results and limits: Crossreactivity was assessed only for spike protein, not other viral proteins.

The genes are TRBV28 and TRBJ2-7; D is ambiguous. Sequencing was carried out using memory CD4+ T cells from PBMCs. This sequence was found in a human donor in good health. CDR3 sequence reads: CASKDSRYEQYF. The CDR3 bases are TGTGCCAGCAAGGATAGCCGATACGAGCAGTACTTC.